The rows below give T cell receptor beta chains drawn from one sample of a study of T cells in Graves' hyperthyroidism and ophthalmopathy. TCRdb re-analysed the multiplex PCR reads in MiXCR, keeping a single row per CDR3 protein. In the table there are 500,000 or so distinct CDR3 sequences, 15% to 20% of which are singletons. Material for sequencing was blood. These receptors were taken from a woman between 18 and 29 years old with Graves' ophthalmopathy. Each CDR3 is given with its conserved first and last residue. D genes are given only for firm matches. Not all rows give a size; the values are once, few, many and, for expanded clones, a class.

clone size	D gene	J gene	V gene	CDR3 protein	CDR3 DNA
-	-	TRBJ1-1	TRBV19	CASSIAWVRGTEAFF	TGTGCCAGTAGTATAGCTTGGGTTAGGGGCACTGAAGCTTTCTTT
many	TRBD2	TRBJ2-5	TRBV3-1	CASSQDWAGGGETQYF	TGTGCCAGCAGCCAAGATTGGGCGGGGGGAGGAGAGACCCAGTACTTC
many	TRBD1	TRBJ1-1	TRBV12-3/TRBV12-4	CASSPTGGEGTEAFF	TGTGCCAGCAGTCCCACAGGGGGGGAAGGCACTGAAGCTTTCTTT
many	TRBD1	TRBJ2-2	TRBV27	CASSLGQGRAGELFF	TGTGCCAGCAGTCTCGGACAGGGGCGGGCCGGGGAGCTGTTTTTT
-	-	TRBJ1-1	TRBV5-6	CASSFGGSAEAFF	TGTGCCAGCAGCTTTGGGGGATCGGCTGAAGCTTTCTTT
-	TRBD1	TRBJ1-2	TRBV6-5	CASSLSRGLSYGYTF	TGTGCCAGCAGTTTAAGCAGGGGGCTCAGCTATGGCTACACCTTC
-	TRBD2	TRBJ2-2	TRBV4-3	CASSPRTSGDTGELFF	TGCGCCAGCAGCCCGCGGACTAGCGGAGACACCGGGGAGCTGTTTTTT
few	-	TRBJ2-6	TRBV20-1	CSARDFGSGANVLTF	TGCAGTGCTAGAGATTTCGGGTCTGGGGCCAACGTCCTGACTTTC
many	-	TRBJ1-5	TRBV2	CASSENPRRIQPQHF	TGTGCCAGCAGTGAAAATCCGCGGAGGATTCAGCCCCAGCATTTT
few	-	TRBJ2-1	TRBV20-1	CSARAEIGNEQFF	TGCAGTGCTAGAGCAGAAATAGGTAATGAGCAGTTCTTC
few	TRBD1	TRBJ1-2	TRBV18	CASSPLGQGEYGYTF	TGTGCCAGCTCACCTCTAGGACAGGGGGAATATGGCTACACCTTC
many	-	TRBJ2-3	TRBV7-9	CASSPATGEFTDTQYF	TGTGCCAGCAGCCCGGCGACGGGGGAATTCACAGATACGCAGTATTTT
many	TRBD1	TRBJ1-6	TRBV6-1	CASKTGVSPLHF	TGTGCCAGCAAAACAGGGGTTTCACCCCTCCACTTT
many	-	TRBJ2-4	TRBV7-2	CASSLEGPSGNIQYF	TGTGCCAGCAGCTTAGAGGGTCCCTCCGGAAACATTCAGTACTTC
-	TRBD2	TRBJ2-7	TRBV28	CASSGGTSGDYEQYF	TGTGCCAGCAGTGGCGGGACTAGCGGGGACTACGAGCAGTACTTC
-	-	TRBJ2-3	TRBV27	CASRPGRGMDTQYF	TGTGCCAGCAGGCCAGGACGTGGAATGGATACGCAGTATTTT
few	TRBD2	TRBJ2-7	TRBV4-1	CASRAVAGGAYEQYF	TGCGCCAGCAGGGCGGTAGCGGGAGGTGCCTACGAGCAGTACTTC
many	-	TRBJ1-1	TRBV6-1	CASSYAGSEAFF	TGTGCCAGCAGTTATGCGGGTTCCGAAGCTTTCTTT
many	TRBD1	TRBJ1-5	TRBV28	CASRLGTVNQPQHF	TGTGCCAGCAGGCTCGGGACAGTCAATCAGCCCCAGCATTTT
-	TRBD2	TRBJ2-7	TRBV6-4	CASSSGLAFYEQYF	TGTGCCAGCAGTTCGGGACTAGCTTTTTACGAGCAGTACTTC
many	TRBD2	TRBJ2-7	TRBV20-1	CSATGLAYEQYF	TGCAGTGCTACGGGACTAGCCTACGAGCAGTACTTC
many	-	TRBJ1-5	TRBV20-1	CSASWVAGNQPQHF	TGCAGTGCTAGTTGGGTGGCGGGCAATCAGCCCCAGCATTTT
many	TRBD2	TRBJ2-3	TRBV6-5	CASSYWTSGGGGTQYF	TGTGCCAGCAGTTACTGGACTAGCGGGGGGGGGGGTACGCAGTATTTT
many	-	TRBJ1-1	TRBV3-1	CASSHAYRYTEAFF	TGTGCCAGCAGCCATGCGTATCGGTACACTGAAGCTTTCTTT
many	-	TRBJ2-2	TRBV11-3	CASSPFTTGELFF	TGTGCCAGCAGCCCCTTCACCACCGGGGAGCTGTTTTTT
-	-	TRBJ2-7	TRBV2	CASSLTSRAEQYF	TGTGCCAGCAGTCTGACTAGTCGCGCCGAGCAGTACTTC
few	TRBD1	TRBJ1-5	TRBV30	CALDVGGGQPQHF	TGTGCCTTGGACGTAGGGGGCGGCCAGCCCCAGCATTTT
few	-	TRBJ2-1	TRBV19	CASSIDGYIRLNNEQFF	TGTGCCAGTAGTATAGATGGGTATATCCGACTAAACAATGAGCAGTTCTTC
many	-	TRBJ2-5	TRBV20-1	CSASGFQETQYF	TGCAGTGCTAGTGGGTTCCAAGAGACCCAGTACTTC
many	-	TRBJ1-2	TRBV5-8	CASSVWTARNYGYTF	TGTGCCAGCAGCGTATGGACAGCGCGGAACTATGGCTACACCTTC